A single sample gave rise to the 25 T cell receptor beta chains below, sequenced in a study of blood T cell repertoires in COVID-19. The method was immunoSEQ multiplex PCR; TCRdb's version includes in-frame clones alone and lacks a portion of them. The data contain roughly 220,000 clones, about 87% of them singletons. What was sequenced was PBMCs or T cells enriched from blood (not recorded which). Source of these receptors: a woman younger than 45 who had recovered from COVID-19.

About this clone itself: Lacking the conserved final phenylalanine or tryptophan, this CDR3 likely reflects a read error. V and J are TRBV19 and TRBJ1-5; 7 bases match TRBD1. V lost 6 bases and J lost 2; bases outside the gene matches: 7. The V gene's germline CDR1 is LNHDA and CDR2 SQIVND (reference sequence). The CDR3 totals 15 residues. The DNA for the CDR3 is TGTGCCAGTAGGGGAGACAGGGTCGGCAATCAGCCCCAGCATCTT. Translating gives CASRGDRVGNQPQHL.

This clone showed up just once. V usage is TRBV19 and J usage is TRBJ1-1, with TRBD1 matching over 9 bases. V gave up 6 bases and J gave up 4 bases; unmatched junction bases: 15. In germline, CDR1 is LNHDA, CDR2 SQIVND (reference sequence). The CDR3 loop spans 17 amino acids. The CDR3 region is CASSSLGDRAVVTEAFF. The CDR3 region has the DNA TGTGCCAGTAGCAGCTTAGGGGACAGGGCGGTCGTCACTGAAGCTTTCTTT.

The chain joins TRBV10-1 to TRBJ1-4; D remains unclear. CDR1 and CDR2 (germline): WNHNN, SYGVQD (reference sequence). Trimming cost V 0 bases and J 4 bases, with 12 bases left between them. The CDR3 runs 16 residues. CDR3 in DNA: TGCGCCAGCAGTGAGTCTCTAACAGAAATTAATGAAAAACTGTTTTTT. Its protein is CASSESLTEINEKLFF.

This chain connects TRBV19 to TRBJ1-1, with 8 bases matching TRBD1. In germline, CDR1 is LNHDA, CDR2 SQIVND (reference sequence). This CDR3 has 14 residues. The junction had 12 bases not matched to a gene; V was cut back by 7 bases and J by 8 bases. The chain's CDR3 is CASTMSRGRLEAFF. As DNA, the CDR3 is TGTGCCAGTACCATGAGCAGGGGGCGCCTCGAAGCTTTCTTT. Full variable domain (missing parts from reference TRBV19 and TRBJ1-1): DGGITQSPKYLFRKEGQNVTLSCEQNLNHDAMYWYRQDPGQGLRLIYYSQIVNDFQKGDIAEGYSVSREKKESFPLTVTSAQKNPTAFYLCASTMSRGRLEAFFGQGTRLTVV.

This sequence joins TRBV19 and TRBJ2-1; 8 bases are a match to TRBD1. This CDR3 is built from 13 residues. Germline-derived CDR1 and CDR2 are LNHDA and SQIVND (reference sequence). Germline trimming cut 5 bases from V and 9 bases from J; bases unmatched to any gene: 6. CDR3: CASSLGQVSEQFF. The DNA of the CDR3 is TGTGCCAGTAGTCTGGGACAGGTTAGTGAGCAGTTCTTC.

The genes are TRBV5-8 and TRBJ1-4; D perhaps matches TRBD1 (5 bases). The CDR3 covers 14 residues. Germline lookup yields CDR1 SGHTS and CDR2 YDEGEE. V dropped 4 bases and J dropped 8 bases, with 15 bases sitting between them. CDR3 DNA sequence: TGTGCCAGCAGCCCCCGGCGGGACGGCGAAAAACTGTTTTTT. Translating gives CASSPRRDGEKLFF.

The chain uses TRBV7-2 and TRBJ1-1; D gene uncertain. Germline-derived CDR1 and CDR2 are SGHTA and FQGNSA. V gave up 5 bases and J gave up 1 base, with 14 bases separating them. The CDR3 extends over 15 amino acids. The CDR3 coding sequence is TGTGCCAGCAGCCGCCTCTCTCCGAGGAACACTGAAGCTTTCTTT. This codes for CASSRLSPRNTEAFF.

The chain's CDR3 is CASSLEGPLGYTF. In nucleotides, the CDR3 is TGTGCCAGCAGCTTAGAGGGGCCGTTAGGCTACACCTTC. The chain uses TRBV7-2 and TRBJ1-2, with D possibly TRBD1 on 5 matching bases. The CDR3 has 13 residues. Germline CDR1 is SGHTA and CDR2 is FQGNSA. V dropped 1 base and J dropped 8 bases, with 11 bases sitting between them. The whole variable domain, remainder taken from reference TRBV7-2 and TRBJ1-2, is GAGVSQSPSNKVTEKGKDVELRCDPISGHTALYWYRQSLGQGLEFLIYFQGNSAPDKSGLPSDRFSAERTGGSVSTLTIQRTQQEDSAVYLCASSLEGPLGYTFGSGTRLTVV.

This CDR3 reads CASSPRAGGLPLMNTGELFF. The DNA of the CDR3 is TGTGCCAGCAGCCCGAGAGCGGGGGGACTACCACTAATGAACACCGGGGAGCTGTTTTTT. The chain carries TRBV9 and TRBJ2-2; 9 nucleotides align to TRBD2. This CDR3 is 20 amino acids long. The ends lost 4 bases at V and 1 base at J; junction bases unmatched: 17. Germline V gene lookup returns CDR1 SGDLS and CDR2 YYNGEE.

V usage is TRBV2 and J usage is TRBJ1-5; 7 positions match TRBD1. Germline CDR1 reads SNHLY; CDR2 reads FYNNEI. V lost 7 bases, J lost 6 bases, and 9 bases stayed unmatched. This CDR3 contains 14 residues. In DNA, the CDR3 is TGTGCCAGCACACGGGACAGCTCCTTTCAGCCCCAGCATTTT. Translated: CASTRDSSFQPQHF.

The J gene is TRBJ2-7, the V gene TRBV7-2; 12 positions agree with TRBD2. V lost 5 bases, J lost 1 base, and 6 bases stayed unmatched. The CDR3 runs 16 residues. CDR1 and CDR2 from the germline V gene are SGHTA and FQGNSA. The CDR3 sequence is CASSKEGTSGSYEQYF. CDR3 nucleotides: TGTGCCAGCAGCAAAGAGGGGACTAGCGGGTCCTACGAGCAGTACTTC.

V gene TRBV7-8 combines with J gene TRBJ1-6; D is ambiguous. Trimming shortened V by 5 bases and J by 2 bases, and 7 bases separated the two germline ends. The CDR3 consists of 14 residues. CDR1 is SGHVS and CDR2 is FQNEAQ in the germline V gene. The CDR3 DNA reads TGTGCCAGCAGCCGCAGCGCCTATAATTCACCCCTCCACTTT. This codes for CASSRSAYNSPLHF.

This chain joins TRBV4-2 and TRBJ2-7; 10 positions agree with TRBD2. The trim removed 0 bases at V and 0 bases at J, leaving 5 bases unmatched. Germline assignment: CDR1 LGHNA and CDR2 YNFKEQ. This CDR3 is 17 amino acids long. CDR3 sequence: CASSQEASGGRSYEQYF. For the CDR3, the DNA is TGTGCCAGCAGCCAAGAGGCTAGCGGGGGCCGCTCCTACGAGCAGTACTTC.

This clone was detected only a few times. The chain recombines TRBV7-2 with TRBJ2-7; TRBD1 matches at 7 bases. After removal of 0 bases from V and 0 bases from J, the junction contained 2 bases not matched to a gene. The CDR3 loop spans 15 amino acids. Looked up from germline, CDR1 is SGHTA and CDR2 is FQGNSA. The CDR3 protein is CASSLAGTASYEQYF. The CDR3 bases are TGTGCCAGCAGCTTAGCCGGGACAGCCTCCTACGAGCAGTACTTC. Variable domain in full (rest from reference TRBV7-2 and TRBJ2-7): GAGVSQSPSNKVTEKGKDVELRCDPISGHTALYWYRQSLGQGLEFLIYFQGNSAPDKSGLPSDRFSAERTGGSVSTLTIQRTQQEDSAVYLCASSLAGTASYEQYFGPGTRLTVT.

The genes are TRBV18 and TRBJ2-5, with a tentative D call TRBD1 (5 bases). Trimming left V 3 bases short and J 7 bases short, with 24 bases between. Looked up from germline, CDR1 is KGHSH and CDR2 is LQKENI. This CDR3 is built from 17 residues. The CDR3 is CASSPPGLSTRMGTQYF. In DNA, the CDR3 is TGTGCCAGCTCACCCCCAGGGTTAAGCACAAGGATGGGGACCCAGTACTTC.

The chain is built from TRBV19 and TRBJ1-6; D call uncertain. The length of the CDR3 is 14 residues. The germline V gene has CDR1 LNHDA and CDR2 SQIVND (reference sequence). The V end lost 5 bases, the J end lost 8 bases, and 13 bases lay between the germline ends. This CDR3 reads CASSPRVSDSPLHF. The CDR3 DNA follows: TGTGCCAGTAGTCCTCGGGTCAGCGATTCACCCCTCCACTTT.

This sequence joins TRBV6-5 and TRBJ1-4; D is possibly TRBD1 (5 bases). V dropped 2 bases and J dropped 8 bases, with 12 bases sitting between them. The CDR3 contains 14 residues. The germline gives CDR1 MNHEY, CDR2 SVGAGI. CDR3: CASSYRQGREKLFF. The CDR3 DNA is TGTGCCAGCAGTTACCGTCAGGGTAGGGAAAAACTGTTTTTT.

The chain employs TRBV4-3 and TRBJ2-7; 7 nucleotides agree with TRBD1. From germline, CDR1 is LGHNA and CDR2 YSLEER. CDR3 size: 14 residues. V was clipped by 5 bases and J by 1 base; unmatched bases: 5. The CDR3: CASSAGTASYEQYF. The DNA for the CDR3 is TGCGCCAGCAGCGCCGGGACAGCGTCCTACGAGCAGTACTTC.

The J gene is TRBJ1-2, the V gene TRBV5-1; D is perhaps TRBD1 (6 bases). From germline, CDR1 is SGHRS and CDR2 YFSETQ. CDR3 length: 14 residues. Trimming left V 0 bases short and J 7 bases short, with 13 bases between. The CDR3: CASSLVVQGGGYTF. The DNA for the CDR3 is TGCGCCAGCAGCTTGGTGGTCCAAGGGGGTGGCTACACCTTC.

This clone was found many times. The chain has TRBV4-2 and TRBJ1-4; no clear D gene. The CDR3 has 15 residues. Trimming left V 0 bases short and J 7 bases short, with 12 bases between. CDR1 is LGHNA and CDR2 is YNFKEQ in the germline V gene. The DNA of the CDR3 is TGTGCCAGCAGCCAAGATCCGGGGTGGGGTGAAAAACTGTTTTTT. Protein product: CASSQDPGWGEKLFF.

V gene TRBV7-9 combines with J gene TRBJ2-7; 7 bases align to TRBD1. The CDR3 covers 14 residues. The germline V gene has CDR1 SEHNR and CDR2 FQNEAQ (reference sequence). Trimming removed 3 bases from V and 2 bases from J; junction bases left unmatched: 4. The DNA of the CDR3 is TGTGCCAGCAGCTTTAGGACAGGACCCTACGAGCAGTACTTC. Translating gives CASSFRTGPYEQYF.

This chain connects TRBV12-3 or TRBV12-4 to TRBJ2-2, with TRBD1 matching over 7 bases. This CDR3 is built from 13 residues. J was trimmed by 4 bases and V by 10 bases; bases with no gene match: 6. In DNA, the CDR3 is TGTGCCACCTCGACAGGGTTCACCGGGGAGCTGTTTTTT. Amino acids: CATSTGFTGELFF.

The CDR3 DNA follows: TGCGCCAGCAGCTTTGGACTAGCGGGGGGAGCCGGGGAGCTGTTTTTT. It is translated as CASSFGLAGGAGELFF. This rearrangement joins TRBV5-1 to TRBJ2-2; 14 bases match TRBD2. With 2 bases clipped from V and 6 bases from J, the junction kept 3 bases outside the gene matches. Germline lookup yields CDR1 SGHRS and CDR2 YFSETQ. The CDR3 consists of 16 residues.

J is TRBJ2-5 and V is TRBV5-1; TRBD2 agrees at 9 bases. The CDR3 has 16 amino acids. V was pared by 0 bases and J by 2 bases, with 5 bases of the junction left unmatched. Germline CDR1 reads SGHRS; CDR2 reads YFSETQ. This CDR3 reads CASSLDSGGGQETQYF. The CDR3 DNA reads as TGCGCCAGCAGCTTGGATAGCGGGGGTGGGCAAGAGACCCAGTACTTC.

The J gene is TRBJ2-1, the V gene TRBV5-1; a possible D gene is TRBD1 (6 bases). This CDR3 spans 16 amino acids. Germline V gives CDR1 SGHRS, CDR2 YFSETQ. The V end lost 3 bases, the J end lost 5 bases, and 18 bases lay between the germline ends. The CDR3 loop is CASSYYRVGLDNEQFF. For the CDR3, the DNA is TGCGCCAGCAGCTACTACAGGGTGGGTCTAGACAATGAGCAGTTCTTC.